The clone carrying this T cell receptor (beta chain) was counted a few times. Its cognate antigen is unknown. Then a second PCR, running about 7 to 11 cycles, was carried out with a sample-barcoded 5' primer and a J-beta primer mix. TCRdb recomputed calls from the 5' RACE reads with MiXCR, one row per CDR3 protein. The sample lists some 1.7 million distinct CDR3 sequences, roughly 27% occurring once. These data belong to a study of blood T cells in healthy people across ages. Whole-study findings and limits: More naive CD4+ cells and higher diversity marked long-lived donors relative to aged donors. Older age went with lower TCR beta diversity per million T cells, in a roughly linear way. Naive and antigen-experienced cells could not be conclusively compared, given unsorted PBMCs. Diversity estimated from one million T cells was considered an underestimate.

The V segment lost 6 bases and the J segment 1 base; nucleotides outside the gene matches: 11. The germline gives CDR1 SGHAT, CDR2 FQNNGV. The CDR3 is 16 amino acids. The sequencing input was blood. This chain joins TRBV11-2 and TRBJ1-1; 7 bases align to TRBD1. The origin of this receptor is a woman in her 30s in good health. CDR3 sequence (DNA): TGTGCCAGCAGACACCCGGGACAGCGGAGGAACACTGAAGCTTTCTTT. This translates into CASRHPGQRRNTEAFF.